Each of the 12 T cell receptor beta chains below was sequenced from the same sample in a study of shared clonotypes between healthy human individuals (dated by TCRdb to about 2020). Receptor amplification or capture employed the immunoSEQ multiplex PCR assay. This is the immuneACCESS table as TCRdb keeps it, with only in-frame sequences that have V and J called. A part of the clones is gone; compared with another copy, unresolved V genes explain less than half, and the rest is unexplained. The sample has about 2.4 million clones on record, approximately 90% of them singletons. The leading ten clones occupy around 0.14% of the sample. Sequenced sample: naive CD4+ T cells sorted from blood. What this sample's cell subset or site label stands for: CD45RA+ positively selected. Receptors originate from a man aged 18-30 years in good health.

The V call is TRBV19, the J call TRBJ1-4; weak D call: TRBD1 (5 bases). Germline V gives CDR1 LNHDA, CDR2 SQIVND (reference sequence). This CDR3 has 14 amino acids. The V end was cut by 6 bases, the J end by 8 bases, with 16 bases between. CDR3 in DNA: TGTGCCAGTAGGGGGCCGACCCCGGGGGAAAAACTGTTTTTT. It is translated as CASRGPTPGEKLFF.

To note about this clone: Other DNA sequences from this sample encode an identical CDR3 as well. V and J are TRBV29-1 and TRBJ1-1; 9 bases map to TRBD1. V shed 4 bases, J shed 5 bases, and the junction held 2 bases outside the gene matches. CDR3 size: 12 residues. The germline CDR1 and CDR2 sequences are SQVTM and ANQGSEA. This CDR3 is CSVGDRGTEAFF. DNA for the CDR3: TGCAGCGTTGGTGACAGGGGGACTGAAGCTTTCTTT.

The J gene is TRBJ2-7, the V gene TRBV6-1; perhaps TRBD1 as D (5 bases). The germline V and J ends were trimmed by 2 bases and 2 bases, with 10 bases remaining between them. The CDR3 consists of 14 residues. Germline values: CDR1 MNHNS, CDR2 SASEGT. CDR3 protein: CASSEPRVTYEQYF. The CDR3 DNA sequence: TGTGCCAGCAGTGAACCCAGGGTAACCTACGAGCAGTACTTC.

Only one count was recorded for this clone. This chain connects TRBV19 to TRBJ2-3; 9 bases match TRBD1. The CDR3 has 14 amino acids. V lost 3 bases and J lost 4; bases outside the gene matches: 2. The germline gives CDR1 LNHDA, CDR2 SQIVND (reference sequence). CDR3 sequence reads: CASSIRTGADTQYF. For the CDR3, the DNA is TGTGCCAGTAGTATCCGGACAGGGGCAGATACGCAGTATTTT.

This clone turned up a few times. The J gene is TRBJ1-5, the V gene TRBV10-1, with D maybe TRBD1 (5 bases). Germline CDR1 reads WNHNN; CDR2 reads SYGVQD (reference sequence). V was cut by 6 bases and J by 2 bases, with 11 bases left in between. This CDR3 spans 14 amino acids. CDR3 region: CASSEGLGNQPQHF. The CDR3 coding sequence is TGCGCCAGCAGCGAGGGGTTAGGCAATCAGCCCCAGCATTTT.

The chain is built from TRBV5-4 and TRBJ2-1, with 8 bases aligning to TRBD2. The trim removed 4 bases at V and 4 bases at J, leaving 10 bases unmatched. The length of the CDR3 is 16 residues. Germline CDR1 reads SGHNT; CDR2 reads YYREEE (reference sequence). CDR3 coding DNA: TGTGCCAGCAGCCACCATTCCGGGACTAGATACAATGAGCAGTTCTTC. This codes for CASSHHSGTRYNEQFF.

The V call is TRBV5-4, the J call TRBJ2-2; 7 bases line up with TRBD2. The V segment lost 2 bases and the J segment 2 bases; nucleotides outside the gene matches: 3. The germline V gene has CDR1 SGHNT and CDR2 YYREEE (reference sequence). CDR3 length: 15 residues. CDR3 sequence reads: CASSFGTINTGELFF. DNA for the CDR3: TGTGCCAGCAGCTTCGGGACTATAAACACCGGGGAGCTGTTTTTT.

The chain recombines TRBV6-4 with TRBJ2-1; 7 bases align to TRBD1. CDR1 and CDR2 (germline): MRHNA, SNTAGT. Trimming removed 6 bases from V and 4 bases from J; junction bases left unmatched: 9. This CDR3 comprises 15 residues. The CDR3 nucleotides are TGTGCCAGCAGCCGAGAGGGGGCTAAGTACAATGAGCAGTTCTTC. This encodes CASSREGAKYNEQFF.

This clone was counted only a few times. This chain connects TRBV28 to TRBJ1-5; D is possibly TRBD1 (6 bases). There are 13 residues in the CDR3. Germline CDR1 is MDHEN and CDR2 is SYDVKM. CDR3 sequence (DNA): TGTGTGTCCGGGGGCGAGGGCAATCAGCCCCAGCATTTT. Encoded protein: CVSGGEGNQPQHF.

V usage is TRBV5-1 and J usage is TRBJ2-7; a weak D match, TRBD2 (6 bases). Trimming pared 0 bases from V and 3 bases from J, leaving 13 bases between. The CDR3 is made up of 15 amino acids. Germline CDR1 and CDR2: SGHRS and YFSETQ. CDR3 protein: CASSLEPGLIYEQYF. In DNA form, the CDR3 reads TGCGCCAGCAGCTTGGAACCGGGACTTATCTACGAGCAGTACTTC.

This clone has just a few counts. The chain has TRBV18 and TRBJ1-2; D gene ambiguous. In germline, CDR1 is KGHSH, CDR2 LQKENI. This CDR3 has 13 residues. The germline V and J ends were trimmed by 3 bases and 8 bases, with 13 bases remaining between them. The CDR3 here is CASSPSGSAGYTF. CDR3 nucleotides: TGTGCCAGCTCACCCTCGGGGTCGGCCGGCTACACCTTC.

The V and J genes are TRBV5-4 and TRBJ1-3, with D tentatively TRBD1 (5 bases). This CDR3 has 16 amino acids. V shed 0 bases and J shed 2 bases, with 12 bases lying between them. Per germline, CDR1 SGHNT and CDR2 YYREEE (reference sequence). The CDR3 here is CASSLVLGGAGNTIYF. CDR3 in DNA: TGTGCCAGCAGCTTGGTCTTGGGGGGGGCTGGAAACACCATATATTTT. The entire variable domain, with the rest obtained from reference TRBV5-4 and TRBJ1-3, is as follows: ETGVTQSPTHLIKTRGQQVTLRCSSQSGHNTVSWYQQALGQGPQFIFQYYREEENGRGNFPPRFSGLQFPNYSSELNVNALELDDSALYLCASSLVLGGAGNTIYFGEGSWLTVV.